The subject of this entry is one T cell receptor (beta chain). Germline V gene sequence: CDR1 SGHNT, CDR2 YENEEA. V lost 7 bases, J lost 2 bases, and 12 bases lay in between. This CDR3 comprises 15 residues. Measured with immunoSEQ multiplex PCR; TCRdb has only the in-frame clones, and not every one. The sample has some 99,000 clones; approximately 90% are singletons. These data come from a study of preoperative IRX-2 immunotherapy in early breast cancer. This sample's treatment: preoperative locoregional IRX-2 cytokine immunotherapy. The chain carries TRBV11-3 and TRBJ1-6; a weak D match, TRBD1 (6 bases). The input for sequencing was tumor tissue, taken after IRX-2 immunotherapy. The TCR originated in a human donor with breast cancer. Written as DNA, the CDR3 is TGTGCCAGCATTAACAGGGTAACCTATAATTCACCCCTCCACTTT. It translates to CASINRVTYNSPLHF.